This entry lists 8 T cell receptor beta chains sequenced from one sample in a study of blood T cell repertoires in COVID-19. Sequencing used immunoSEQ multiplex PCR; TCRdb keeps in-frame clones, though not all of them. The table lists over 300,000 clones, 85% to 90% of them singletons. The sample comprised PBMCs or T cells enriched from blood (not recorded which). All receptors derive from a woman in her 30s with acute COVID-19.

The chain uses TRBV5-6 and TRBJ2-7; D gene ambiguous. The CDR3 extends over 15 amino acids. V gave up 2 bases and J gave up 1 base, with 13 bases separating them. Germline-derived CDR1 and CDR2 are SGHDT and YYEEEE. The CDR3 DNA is TGTGCCAGCAGCTTTTCGCCCAGTTATTCCTACGAGCAGTACTTC. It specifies CASSFSPSYSYEQYF.

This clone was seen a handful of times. CDR3 amino acids: CASSAKRGGGNTEAFF. The CDR3 nucleotides are TGTGCCAGCAGCGCTAAAAGGGGCGGCGGGAACACTGAAGCTTTCTTT. The chain combines TRBV5-6 with TRBJ1-1, with a tentative D call TRBD1 (5 bases). Germline-derived CDR1 and CDR2 are SGHDT and YYEEEE. The ends were cut back, 4 bases at V and 1 base at J, with 17 bases in the middle. The CDR3 length is 16 residues.

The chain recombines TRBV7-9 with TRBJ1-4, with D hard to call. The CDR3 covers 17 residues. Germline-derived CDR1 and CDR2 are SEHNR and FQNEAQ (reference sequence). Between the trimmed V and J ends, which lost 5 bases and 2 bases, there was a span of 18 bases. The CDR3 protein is CASSPPETGWTNEKLFF. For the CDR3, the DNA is TGTGCCAGCAGCCCCCCGGAAACGGGGTGGACTAATGAAAAACTGTTTTTT.

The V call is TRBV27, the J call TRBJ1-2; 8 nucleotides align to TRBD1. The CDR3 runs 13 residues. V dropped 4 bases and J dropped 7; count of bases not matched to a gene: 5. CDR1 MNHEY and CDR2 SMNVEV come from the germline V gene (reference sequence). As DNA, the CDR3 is TGTGCCAGCAGTTCCGGACAGGGTCTTGGCTACACCTTC. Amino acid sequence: CASSSGQGLGYTF.

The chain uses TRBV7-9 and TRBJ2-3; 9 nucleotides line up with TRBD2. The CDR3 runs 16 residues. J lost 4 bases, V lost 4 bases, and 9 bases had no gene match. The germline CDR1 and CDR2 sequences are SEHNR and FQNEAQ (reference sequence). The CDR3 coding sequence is TGTGCCAGCAGCTCACTAGCTAGCGGGGCGGCAGATACGCAGTATTTT. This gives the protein CASSSLASGAADTQYF.

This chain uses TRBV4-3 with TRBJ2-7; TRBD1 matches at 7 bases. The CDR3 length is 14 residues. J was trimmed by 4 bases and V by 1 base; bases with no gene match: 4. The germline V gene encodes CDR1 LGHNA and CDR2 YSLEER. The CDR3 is CASSQATGPYEQYF. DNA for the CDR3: TGCGCCAGCAGCCAAGCGACAGGGCCTTACGAGCAGTACTTC.

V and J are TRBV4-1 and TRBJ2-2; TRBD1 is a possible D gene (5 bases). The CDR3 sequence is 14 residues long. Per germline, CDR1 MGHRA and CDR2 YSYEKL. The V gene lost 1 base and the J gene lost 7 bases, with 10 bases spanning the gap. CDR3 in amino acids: CASSQVRQLGELFF. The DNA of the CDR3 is TGCGCCAGCAGCCAAGTAAGACAGCTCGGGGAGCTGTTTTTT.

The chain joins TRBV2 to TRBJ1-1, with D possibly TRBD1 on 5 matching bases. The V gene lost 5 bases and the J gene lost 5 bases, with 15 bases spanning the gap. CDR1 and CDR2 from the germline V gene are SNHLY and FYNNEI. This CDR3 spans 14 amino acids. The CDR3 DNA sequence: TGTGCCAGCAGTTACAGGCCCCCCTCTACTGAAGCTTTCTTT. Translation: CASSYRPPSTEAFF.